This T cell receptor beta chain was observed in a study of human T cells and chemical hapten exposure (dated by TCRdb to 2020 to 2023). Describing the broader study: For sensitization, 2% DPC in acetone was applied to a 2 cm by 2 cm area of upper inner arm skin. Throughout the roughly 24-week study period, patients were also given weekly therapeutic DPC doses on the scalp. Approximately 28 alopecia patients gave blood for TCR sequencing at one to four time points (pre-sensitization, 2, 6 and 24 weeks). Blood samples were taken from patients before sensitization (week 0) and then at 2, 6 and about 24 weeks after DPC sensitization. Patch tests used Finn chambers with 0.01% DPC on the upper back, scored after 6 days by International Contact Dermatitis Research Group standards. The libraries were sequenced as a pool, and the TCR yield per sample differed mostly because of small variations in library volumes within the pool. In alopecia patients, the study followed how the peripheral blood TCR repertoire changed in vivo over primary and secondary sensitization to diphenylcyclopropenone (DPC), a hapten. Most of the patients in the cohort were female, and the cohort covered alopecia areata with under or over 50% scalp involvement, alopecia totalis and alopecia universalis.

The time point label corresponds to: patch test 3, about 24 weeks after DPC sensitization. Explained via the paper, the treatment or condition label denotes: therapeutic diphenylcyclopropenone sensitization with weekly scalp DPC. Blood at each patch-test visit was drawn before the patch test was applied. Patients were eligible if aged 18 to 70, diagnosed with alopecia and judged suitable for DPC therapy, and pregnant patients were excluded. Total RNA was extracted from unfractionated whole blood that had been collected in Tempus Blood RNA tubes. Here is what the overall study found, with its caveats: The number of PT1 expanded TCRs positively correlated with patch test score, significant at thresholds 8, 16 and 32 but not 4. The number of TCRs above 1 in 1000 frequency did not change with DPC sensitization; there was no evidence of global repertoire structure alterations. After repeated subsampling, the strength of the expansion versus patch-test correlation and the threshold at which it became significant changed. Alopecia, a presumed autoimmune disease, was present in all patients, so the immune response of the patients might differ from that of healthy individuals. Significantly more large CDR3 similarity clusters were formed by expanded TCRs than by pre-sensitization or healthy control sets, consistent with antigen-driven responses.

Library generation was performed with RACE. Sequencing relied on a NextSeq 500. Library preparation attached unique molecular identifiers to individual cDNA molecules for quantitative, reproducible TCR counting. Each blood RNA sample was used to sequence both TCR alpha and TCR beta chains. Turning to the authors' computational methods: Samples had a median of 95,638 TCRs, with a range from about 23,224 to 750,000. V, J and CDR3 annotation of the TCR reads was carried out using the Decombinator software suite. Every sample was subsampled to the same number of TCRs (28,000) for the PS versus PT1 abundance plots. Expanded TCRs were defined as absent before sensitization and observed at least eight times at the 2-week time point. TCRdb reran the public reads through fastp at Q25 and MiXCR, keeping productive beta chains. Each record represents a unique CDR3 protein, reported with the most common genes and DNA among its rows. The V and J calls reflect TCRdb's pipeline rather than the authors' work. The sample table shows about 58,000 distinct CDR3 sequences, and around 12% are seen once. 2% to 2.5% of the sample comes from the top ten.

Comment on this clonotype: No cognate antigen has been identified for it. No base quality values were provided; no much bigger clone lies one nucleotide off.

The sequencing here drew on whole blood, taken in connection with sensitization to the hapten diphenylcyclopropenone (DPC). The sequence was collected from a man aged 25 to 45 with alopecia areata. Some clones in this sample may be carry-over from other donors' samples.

The DNA sequence is TGCAGCGTTAGCCCTGGAGGGGAAAAACTGTTTTTT. This translates into CSVSPGGEKLFF. The rearrangement joined TRBV29-1 to TRBJ1-4; the D gene remains uncertain. V and J are truncated by 5 bases and 8 bases respectively, leaving an intervening sequence of 12 bases. The germline V gene provides CDR1 SQVTM and CDR2 ANQGSEA. The CDR3 sequence holds 12 residues, the cysteine and phenylalanine included. The entry retains the CDR3 DNA only, 36 bases that are in frame from base 1. This CDR3, with the reference TRBV29-1 and TRBJ1-4 proteins standing in past its ends, gives the full variable domain SAVISQKPSRDICQRGTSLTIQCQVDSQVTMMFWYRQQPGQSLTLIATANQGSEATYESGFVIDKFPISRPNLTFSTLTVSNMSPEDSSIYLCSVSPGGEKLFFGSGTQLSVL.